Sequencing of this TCR beta chain was carried out in a study of blood T cell repertoires in COVID-19. CDR1 is LGHDT and CDR2 is YNNKEL in the germline V gene (reference sequence). This CDR3 has 15 residues. The V gene end was trimmed by 3 bases and the J gene end by 6 bases; junction bases not matched to a gene: 10. Repertoires were generated with immunoSEQ multiplex PCR, while TCRdb's copy carries only in-frame clones and drops some. The table shows roughly 150,000 clones, with 87% occurring only once. This TCR was recovered from a man of 80 years or more with acute or convalescent COVID-19. The gene calls are TRBV3-1 (or the pseudogene TRBV3-2) and TRBJ2-7, with 8 bases matching TRBD2. The sequencing sample was made of peripheral blood. In DNA, the CDR3 is TGTGCCAGCAGCCAGGGGGCGGGGGGAATCACCGAGCAGTACTTC. Translated: CASSQGAGGITEQYF.